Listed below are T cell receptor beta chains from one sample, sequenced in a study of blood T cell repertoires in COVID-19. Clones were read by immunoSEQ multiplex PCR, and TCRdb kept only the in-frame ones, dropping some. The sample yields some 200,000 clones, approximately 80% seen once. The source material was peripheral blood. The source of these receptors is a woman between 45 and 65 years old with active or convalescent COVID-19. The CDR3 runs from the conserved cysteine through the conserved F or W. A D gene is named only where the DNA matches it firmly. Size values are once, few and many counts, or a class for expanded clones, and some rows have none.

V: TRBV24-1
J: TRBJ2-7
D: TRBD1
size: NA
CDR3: CATSDSRTGGGYEQYF
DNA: TGTGCCACCAGTGATTCCCGGACAGGGGGCGGGTACGAGCAGTACTTC

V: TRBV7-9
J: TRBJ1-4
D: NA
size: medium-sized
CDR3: CASRRGTTNEKLFF
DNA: TGTGCCAGCAGGCGGGGGACAACTAATGAAAAACTGTTTTTT

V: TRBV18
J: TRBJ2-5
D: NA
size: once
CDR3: CASSPETGQETQYF
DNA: TGTGCCAGCTCACCCGAGACAGGTCAAGAGACCCAGTACTTC

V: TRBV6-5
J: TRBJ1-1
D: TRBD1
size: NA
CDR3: CASSRQGGTEAFF
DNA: TGTGCCAGCAGCCGACAGGGCGGCACTGAAGCTTTCTTT

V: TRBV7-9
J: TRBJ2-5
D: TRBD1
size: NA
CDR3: CASSSRDRGETQYF
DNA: TGTGCCAGCAGCTCCCGGGACAGGGGAGAGACCCAGTACTTC

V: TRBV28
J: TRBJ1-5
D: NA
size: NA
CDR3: CASSLWGIRGTRRDQPQHF
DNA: TGTGCCAGCAGTTTATGGGGCATTCGTGGCACCCGGAGGGATCAGCCCCAGCATTTT

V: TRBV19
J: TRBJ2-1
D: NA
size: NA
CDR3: CASSIGPRVTHNEQFF
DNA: TGTGCCAGTAGTATTGGGCCGCGGGTGACCCACAATGAGCAGTTCTTC

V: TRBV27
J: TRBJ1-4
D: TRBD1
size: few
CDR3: CASSSTGFRTNEKLFF
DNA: TGTGCCAGCAGTTCGACAGGGTTTCGTACTAATGAAAAACTGTTTTTT

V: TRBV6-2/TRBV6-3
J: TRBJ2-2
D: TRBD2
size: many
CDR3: CASSYKRGANTGELFF
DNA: TGTGCCAGCAGTTACAAGCGGGGCGCGAACACCGGGGAGCTGTTTTTT

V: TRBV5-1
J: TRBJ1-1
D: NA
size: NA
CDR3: CASSLDGGSNTEAFF
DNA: TGCGCCAGCAGCTTGGATGGGGGCTCGAACACTGAAGCTTTCTTT

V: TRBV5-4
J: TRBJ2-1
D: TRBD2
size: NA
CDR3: CASSSSGTSSNEQFF
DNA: TGTGCCAGCAGCTCGTCCGGGACTAGTTCTAATGAGCAGTTCTTC

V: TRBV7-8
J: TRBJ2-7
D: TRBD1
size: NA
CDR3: CASNRGTGNSYEQYF
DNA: TGTGCCAGCAATCGGGGGACAGGGAACTCCTACGAGCAGTACTTC

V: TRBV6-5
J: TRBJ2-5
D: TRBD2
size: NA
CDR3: CASSRLAGGQETQYF
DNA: TGTGCCAGCAGTCGACTAGCGGGAGGGCAAGAGACCCAGTACTTC

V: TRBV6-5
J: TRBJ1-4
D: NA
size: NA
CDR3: CASSSSKTNEKLFF
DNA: TGTGCCAGCAGTTCGAGTAAGACTAATGAAAAACTGTTTTTT

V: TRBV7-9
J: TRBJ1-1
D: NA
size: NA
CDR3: CASRERGLQNTEAFF
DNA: TGTGCCAGCAGGGAGAGGGGACTACAGAACACTGAAGCTTTCTTT

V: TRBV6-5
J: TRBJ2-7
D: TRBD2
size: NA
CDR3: CASSYSGLAGSEQYF
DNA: TGTGCCAGCAGTTACTCGGGACTAGCGGGATCCGAGCAGTACTTC

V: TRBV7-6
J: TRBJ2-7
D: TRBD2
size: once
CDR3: CASSLSGSSYEQYF
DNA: TGTGCCAGCAGCCTTAGCGGGAGTTCCTACGAGCAGTACTTC

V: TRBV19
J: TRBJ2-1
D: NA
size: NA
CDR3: CATSVLANSWNEQFF
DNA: TGTGCCACCTCGGTATTAGCTAACTCGTGGAATGAGCAGTTCTTC

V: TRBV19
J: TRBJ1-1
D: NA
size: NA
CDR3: CASSMSGNTEAFF
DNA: TGTGCCAGTAGTATGAGCGGGAACACTGAAGCTTTCTTT

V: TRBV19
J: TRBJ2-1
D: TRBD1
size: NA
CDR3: CASTDRGLYNEQFF
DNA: TGTGCCAGCACGGACAGGGGGCTTTACAATGAGCAGTTCTTC

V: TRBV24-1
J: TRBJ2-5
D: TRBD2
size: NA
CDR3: CATSPREGHRETQYF
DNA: TGTGCCACCAGCCCCCGGGAGGGCCACCGAGAGACCCAGTACTTC

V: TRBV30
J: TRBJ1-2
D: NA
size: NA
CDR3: CAWNRGGLLSYTF
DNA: TGTGCCTGGAACCGGGGGGGGCTACTGAGCTACACCTTC

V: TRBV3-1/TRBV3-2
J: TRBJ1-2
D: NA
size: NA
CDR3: CASSQIPSGYTF
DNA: TGTGCCAGCAGCCAAATCCCCAGTGGCTACACCTTC

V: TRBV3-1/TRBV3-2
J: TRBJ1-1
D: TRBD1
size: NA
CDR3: CASSPTGAHTEAFF
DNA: TGTGCCAGCAGCCCCACAGGGGCACACACTGAAGCTTTCTTT

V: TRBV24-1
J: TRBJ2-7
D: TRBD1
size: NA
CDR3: CATSGRTGVVYEQYF
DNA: TGTGCCACCAGTGGCCGGACAGGGGTCGTCTACGAGCAGTACTTC

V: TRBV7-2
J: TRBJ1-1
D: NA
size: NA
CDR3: CASIPSRSFAEAFF
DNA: TGTGCCAGCATCCCATCACGGAGTTTCGCTGAAGCTTTCTTT

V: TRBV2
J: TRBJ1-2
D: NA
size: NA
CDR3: CASSEEGINYGYTF
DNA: TGTGCCAGCAGTGAAGAGGGGATAAACTATGGCTACACCTTC

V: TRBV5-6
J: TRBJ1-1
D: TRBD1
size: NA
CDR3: CASSWRGQLGSTEAFF
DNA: TGTGCCAGCAGCTGGAGGGGACAGCTCGGGAGCACTGAAGCTTTCTTT

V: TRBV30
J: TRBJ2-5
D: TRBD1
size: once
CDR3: CAWSVTGVETQYF
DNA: TGTGCCTGGAGTGTGACAGGGGTGGAGACCCAGTACTTC

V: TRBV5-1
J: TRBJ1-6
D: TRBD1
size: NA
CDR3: CASSRPDRDHSPLHF
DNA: TGCGCCAGCAGCAGACCGGACAGGGACCATTCACCCCTCCACTTT

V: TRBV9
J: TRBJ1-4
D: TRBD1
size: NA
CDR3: CASSVRQGEGEKLFF
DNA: TGTGCCAGCAGCGTGAGACAGGGGGAGGGTGAAAAACTGTTTTTT

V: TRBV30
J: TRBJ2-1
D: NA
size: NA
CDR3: CAWGGQGEQFF
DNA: TGTGCCTGGGGAGGGCAGGGGGAGCAGTTCTTC

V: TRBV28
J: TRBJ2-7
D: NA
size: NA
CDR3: CASRIGTGTYEQYF
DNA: TGTGCCAGCAGAATTGGGACTGGGACCTACGAGCAGTACTTC

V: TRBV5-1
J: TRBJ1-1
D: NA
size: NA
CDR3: CASSPKGSANTEAFF
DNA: TGCGCCAGCAGCCCAAAGGGGTCCGCGAACACTGAAGCTTTCTTT

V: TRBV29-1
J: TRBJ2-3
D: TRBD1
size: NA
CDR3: CSALDRVFFTDTQYF
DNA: TGCAGCGCCTTGGACAGGGTATTTTTCACAGATACGCAGTATTTT

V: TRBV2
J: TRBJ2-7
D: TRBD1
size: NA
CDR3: CASNPGQGIHEQYF
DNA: TGTGCCAGCAATCCGGGACAGGGGATCCACGAGCAGTACTTC

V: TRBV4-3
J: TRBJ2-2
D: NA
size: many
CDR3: CASSRVGWGAGELFF
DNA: TGCGCCAGCAGCCGGGTTGGCTGGGGAGCCGGGGAGCTGTTTTTT

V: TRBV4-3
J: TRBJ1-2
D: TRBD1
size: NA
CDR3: CASSQSVLFETGLYGYTF
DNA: TGCGCCAGCAGCCAATCGGTCCTGTTTGAGACAGGGCTCTATGGCTACACCTTC

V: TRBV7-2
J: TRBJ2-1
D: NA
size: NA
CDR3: CASSLAMGREEQFF
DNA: TGTGCCAGCAGCTTAGCGATGGGGCGGGAAGAGCAGTTCTTC

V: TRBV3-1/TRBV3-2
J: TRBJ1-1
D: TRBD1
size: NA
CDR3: CASSQGQGREAFF
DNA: TGTGCCAGCAGCCAAGGACAGGGTCGGGAAGCTTTCTTT

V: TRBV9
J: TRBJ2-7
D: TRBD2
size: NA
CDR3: CASSRTSEAYEQYF
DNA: TGTGCCAGCAGCCGGACTAGCGAGGCCTACGAGCAGTACTTC

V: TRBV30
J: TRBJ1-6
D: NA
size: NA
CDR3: CAWSHVQAGYSPLHF
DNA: TGTGCCTGGAGTCATGTACAGGCGGGGTATTCACCCCTCCACTTT

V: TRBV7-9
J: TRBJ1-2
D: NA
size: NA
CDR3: CASSPTEAGYGYTF
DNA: TGTGCCAGCAGCCCAACTGAGGCGGGGTATGGCTACACCTTC

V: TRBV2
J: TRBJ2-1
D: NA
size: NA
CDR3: CASSGNSYNEQFF
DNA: TGTGCCAGCAGCGGGAACTCCTACAATGAGCAGTTCTTC

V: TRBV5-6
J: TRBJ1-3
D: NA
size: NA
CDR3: CASRPRAGNTIYF
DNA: TGTGCCAGCAGACCGAGGGCTGGAAACACCATATATTTT

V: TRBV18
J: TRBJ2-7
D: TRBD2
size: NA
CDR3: CASSPGGRGSYEQYF
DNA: TGTGCCAGCTCACCAGGCGGGAGGGGCTCCTACGAGCAGTACTTC

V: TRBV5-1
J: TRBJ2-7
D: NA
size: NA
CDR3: CASSSGVSYEQYF
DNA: TGCGCCAGCAGTTCAGGGGTTTCCTACGAGCAGTACTTC

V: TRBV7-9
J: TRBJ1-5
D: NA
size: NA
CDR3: CASGGGFDQPQHF
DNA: TGTGCCAGCGGGGGGGGATTCGATCAGCCCCAGCATTTT

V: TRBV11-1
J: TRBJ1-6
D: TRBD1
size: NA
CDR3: CASSDRQGWDSPLHF
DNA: TGTGCCAGCAGCGACCGACAGGGGTGGGATTCACCCCTCCACTTT

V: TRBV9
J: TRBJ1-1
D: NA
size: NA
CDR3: CASSKGGAGTEAFF
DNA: TGTGCCAGCAGCAAAGGGGGGGCAGGTACTGAAGCTTTCTTT

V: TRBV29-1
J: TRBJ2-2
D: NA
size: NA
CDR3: CSGRGKNTGELFF
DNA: TGCAGCGGCCGCGGCAAGAACACCGGGGAGCTGTTTTTT